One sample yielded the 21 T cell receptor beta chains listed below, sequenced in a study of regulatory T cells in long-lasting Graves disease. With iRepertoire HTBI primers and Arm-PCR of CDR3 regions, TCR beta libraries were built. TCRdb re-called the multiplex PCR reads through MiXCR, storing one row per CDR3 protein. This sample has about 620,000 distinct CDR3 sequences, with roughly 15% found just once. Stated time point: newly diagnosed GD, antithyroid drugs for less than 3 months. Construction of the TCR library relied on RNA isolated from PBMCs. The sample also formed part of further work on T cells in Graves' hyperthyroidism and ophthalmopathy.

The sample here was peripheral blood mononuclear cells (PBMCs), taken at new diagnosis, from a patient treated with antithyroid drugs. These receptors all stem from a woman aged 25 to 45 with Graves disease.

This CDR3 reads CASSVAAGGSTDTQYF. Here the CDR3 DNA reads TGTGCCAGCAGCGTAGCAGCGGGGGGTAGCACAGATACGCAGTATTTT. This chain uses TRBV9 with TRBJ2-3; 9 bases are a match to TRBD2. Trimming took 0 bases from V and 0 from J; bases not matched to a gene: 2. Germline CDR1 SGDLS, CDR2 YYNGEE. The CDR3 length is 16 residues. Looking up the rest from reference TRBV9 and TRBJ2-3 gives the full variable domain: DSGVTQTPKHLITATGQRVTLRCSPRSGDLSVYWYQQSLDQGLQFLIQYYNGEERAKGNILERFSAQQFPDLHSELNLSSLELGDSALYFCASSVAAGGSTDTQYFGPGTRLTVL.

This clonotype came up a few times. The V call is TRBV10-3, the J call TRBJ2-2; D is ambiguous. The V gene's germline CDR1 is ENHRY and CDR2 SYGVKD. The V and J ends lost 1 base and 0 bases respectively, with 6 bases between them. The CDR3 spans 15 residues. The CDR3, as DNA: TGTGCCATCAGTGAGTTATTATCGAACACCGGGGAGCTGTTTTTT. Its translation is CAISELLSNTGELFF.

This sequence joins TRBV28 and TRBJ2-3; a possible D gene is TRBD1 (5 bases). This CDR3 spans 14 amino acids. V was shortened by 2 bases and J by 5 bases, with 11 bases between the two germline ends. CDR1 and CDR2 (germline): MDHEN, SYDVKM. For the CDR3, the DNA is TGTGCCAGCAGTTTAATTGGCAGGGAAGATACGCAGTATTTT. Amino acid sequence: CASSLIGREDTQYF.

For the CDR3, the DNA is TGTGCCACCAGTCTGGGGACAGGGGGATACAATGAGCAGTTCTTC. Its translation is CATSLGTGGYNEQFF. V and J are TRBV24-1 and TRBJ2-1; 11 positions agree with TRBD1. V shed 6 bases, J shed 4 bases, and the junction held 4 bases outside the gene matches. This CDR3 has 15 residues. Germline V gene data show CDR1 as KGHDR and CDR2 as SFDVKD.

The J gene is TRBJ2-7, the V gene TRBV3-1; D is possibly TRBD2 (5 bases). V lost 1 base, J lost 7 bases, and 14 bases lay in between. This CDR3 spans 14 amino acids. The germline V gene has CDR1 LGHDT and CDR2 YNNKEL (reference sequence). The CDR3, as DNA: TGTGCCAGCAGCCAAGTCTCGGGCGGCGGGGAGCAGTACTTC. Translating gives CASSQVSGGGEQYF.

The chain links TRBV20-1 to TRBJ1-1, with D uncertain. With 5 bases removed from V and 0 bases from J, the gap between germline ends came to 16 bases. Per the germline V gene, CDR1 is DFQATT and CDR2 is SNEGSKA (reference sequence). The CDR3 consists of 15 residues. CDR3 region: CSAQPHLAMNTEAFF. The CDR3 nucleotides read TGCAGTGCTCAGCCACATCTGGCCATGAACACTGAAGCTTTCTTT.

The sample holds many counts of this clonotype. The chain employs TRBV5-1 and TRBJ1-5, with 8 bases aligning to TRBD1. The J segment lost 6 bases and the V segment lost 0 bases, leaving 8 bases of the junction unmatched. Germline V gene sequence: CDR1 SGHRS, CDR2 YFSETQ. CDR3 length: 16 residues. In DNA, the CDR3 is TGCGCCAGCAGCTTGGGGACAGGGACCTCGGCTCAGCCCCAGCATTTT. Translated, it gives CASSLGTGTSAQPQHF.

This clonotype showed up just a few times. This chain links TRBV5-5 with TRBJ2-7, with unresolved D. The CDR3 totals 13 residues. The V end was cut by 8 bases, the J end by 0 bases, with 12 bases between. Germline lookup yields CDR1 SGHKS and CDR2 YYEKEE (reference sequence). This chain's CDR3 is CASLDIISYEQYF. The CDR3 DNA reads TGTGCCAGTCTTGACATTATCTCCTACGAGCAGTACTTC.

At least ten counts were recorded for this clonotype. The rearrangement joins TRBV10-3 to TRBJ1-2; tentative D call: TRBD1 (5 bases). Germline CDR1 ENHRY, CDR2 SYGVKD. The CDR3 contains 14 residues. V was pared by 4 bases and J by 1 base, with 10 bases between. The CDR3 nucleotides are TGTGCCATCAGTGGGCAGGGCAATAACTATGGCTACACCTTC. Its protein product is CAISGQGNNYGYTF.

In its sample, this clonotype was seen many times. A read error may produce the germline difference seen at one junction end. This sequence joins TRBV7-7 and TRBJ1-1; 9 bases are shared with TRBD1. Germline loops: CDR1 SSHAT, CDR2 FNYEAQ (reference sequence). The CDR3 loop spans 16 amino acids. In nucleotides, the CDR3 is TGTGCTAGCAGCCCTATACAGGGGGCCGGTAACACTGAAGCTTTCTTT. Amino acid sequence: CASSPIQGAGNTEAFF.

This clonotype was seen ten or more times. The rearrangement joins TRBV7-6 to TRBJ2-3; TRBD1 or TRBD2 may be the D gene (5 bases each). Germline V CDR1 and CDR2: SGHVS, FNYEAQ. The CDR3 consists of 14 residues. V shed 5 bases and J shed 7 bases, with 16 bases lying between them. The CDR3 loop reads CASSVQGDSNTQYF. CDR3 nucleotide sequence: TGTGCCAGCAGCGTTCAGGGAGACTCGAATACGCAGTATTTT. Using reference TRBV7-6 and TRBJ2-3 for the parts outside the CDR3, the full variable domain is GAGVSQSPRYKVTKRGQDVALRCDPISGHVSLYWYRQALGQGPEFLTYFNYEAQQDKSGLPNDRFSAERPEGSISTLTIQRTEQRDSAMYRCASSVQGDSNTQYFGPGTRLTVL.

The CDR3 region has the DNA TGTGCCAGCAGCGCTGCTAGCGGGAGGGCGAATGAGCAGTTCTTC. It yields the protein CASSAASGRANEQFF. The gene calls are TRBV9 and TRBJ2-1, with 12 positions matching TRBD2. Per the germline V gene, CDR1 is SGDLS and CDR2 is YYNGEE. This CDR3 region has 15 residues. V shed 3 bases, J shed 7 bases, and the junction held 5 bases outside the gene matches.

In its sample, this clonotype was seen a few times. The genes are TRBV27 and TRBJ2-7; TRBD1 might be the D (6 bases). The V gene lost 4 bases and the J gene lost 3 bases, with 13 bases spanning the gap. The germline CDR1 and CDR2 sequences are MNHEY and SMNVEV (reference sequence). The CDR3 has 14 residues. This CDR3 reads CASSSYRVRYEQYF. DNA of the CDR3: TGTGCCAGCAGTTCCTACAGGGTCCGCTACGAGCAGTACTTC.

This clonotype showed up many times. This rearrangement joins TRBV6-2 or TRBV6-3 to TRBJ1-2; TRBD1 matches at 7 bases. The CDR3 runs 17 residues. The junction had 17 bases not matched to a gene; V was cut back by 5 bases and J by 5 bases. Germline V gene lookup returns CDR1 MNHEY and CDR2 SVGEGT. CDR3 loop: CASSTRDSSNLGYGYTF. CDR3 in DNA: TGTGCCAGCAGTACCCGGGACAGCTCAAACCTTGGGTATGGCTACACCTTC.

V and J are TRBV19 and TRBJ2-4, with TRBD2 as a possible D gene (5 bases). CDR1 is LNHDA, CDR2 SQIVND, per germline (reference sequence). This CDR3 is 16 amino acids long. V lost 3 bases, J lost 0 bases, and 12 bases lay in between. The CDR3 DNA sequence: TGTGCCAGTAGTATCGGGGTACACCGAGCCAAAAACATTCAGTACTTC. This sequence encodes CASSIGVHRAKNIQYF.

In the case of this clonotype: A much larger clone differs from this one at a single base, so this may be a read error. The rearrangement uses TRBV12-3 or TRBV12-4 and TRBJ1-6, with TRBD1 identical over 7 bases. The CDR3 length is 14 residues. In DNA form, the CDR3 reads TGTGCCAGCAGTCCACCAGACAGGGTTTCACCCCTCCGCTTT. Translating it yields CASSPPDRVSPLRF.

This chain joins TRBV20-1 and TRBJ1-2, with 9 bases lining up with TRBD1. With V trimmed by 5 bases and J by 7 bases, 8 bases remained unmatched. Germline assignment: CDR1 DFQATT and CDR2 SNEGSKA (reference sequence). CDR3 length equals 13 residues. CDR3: CSALPGQGAGYTF. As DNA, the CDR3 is TGCAGTGCTCTACCGGGACAGGGTGCTGGCTACACCTTC.

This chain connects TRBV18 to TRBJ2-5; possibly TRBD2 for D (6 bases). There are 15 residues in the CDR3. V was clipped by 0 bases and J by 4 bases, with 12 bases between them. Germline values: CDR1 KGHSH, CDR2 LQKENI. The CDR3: CASSPPGGSRETQYF. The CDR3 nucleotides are TGTGCCAGCTCACCACCGGGGGGTTCGCGAGAGACCCAGTACTTC. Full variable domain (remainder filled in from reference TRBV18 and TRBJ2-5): NAGVMQNPRHLVRRRGQEARLRCSPMKGHSHVYWYRQLPEEGLKFMVYLQKENIIDESGMPKERFSAEFPKEGPSILRIQQVVRGDSAAYFCASSPPGGSRETQYFGPGTRLLVL.

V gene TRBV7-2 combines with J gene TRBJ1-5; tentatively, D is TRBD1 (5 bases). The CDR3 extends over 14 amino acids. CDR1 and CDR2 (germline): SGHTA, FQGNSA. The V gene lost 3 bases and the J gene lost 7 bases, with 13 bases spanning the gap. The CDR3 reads CASSFKRGGQPQHF. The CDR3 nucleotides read TGTGCCAGCAGCTTTAAAAGGGGCGGACAGCCCCAGCATTTT.

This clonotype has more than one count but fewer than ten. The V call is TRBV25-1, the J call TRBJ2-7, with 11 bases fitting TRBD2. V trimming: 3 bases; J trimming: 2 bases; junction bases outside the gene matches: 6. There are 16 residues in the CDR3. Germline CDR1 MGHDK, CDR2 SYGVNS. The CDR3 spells CASSDTGTSGAYEQYF. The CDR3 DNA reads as TGTGCCAGCAGTGACACCGGGACTAGCGGTGCCTACGAGCAGTACTTC.

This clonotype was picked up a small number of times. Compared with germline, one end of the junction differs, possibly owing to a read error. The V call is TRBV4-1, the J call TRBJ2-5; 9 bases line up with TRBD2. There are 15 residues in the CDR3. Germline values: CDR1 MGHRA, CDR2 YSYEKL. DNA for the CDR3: TGCGCCAGCAGCCAAGGACCAGCGGGAGGAGAGATCCAGTACTTC. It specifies CASSQGPAGGEIQYF.